Following are 22 T cell receptor beta chains from one sample sequenced in a study of cytomegalovirus exposure and HLA in healthy donors. Here immunoSEQ multiplex PCR was the method, and the copy in TCRdb shows in-frame clones only, minus some. The profile shows hundreds of thousands of clones, roughly 84% of them singletons. The sequenced sample was PBMCs. The receptors stem from a man between 18 and 29 years old in good health and CMV-seropositive.

The chain is built from TRBV15 and TRBJ1-1; no definite D call. This CDR3 has 14 amino acids. The germline V gene encodes CDR1 LNHNV and CDR2 YYDKDF (reference sequence). The germline V and J ends were trimmed by 3 bases and 3 bases, with 11 bases remaining between them. The CDR3 spells CATSRARDHTEAFF. CDR3 coding DNA: TGTGCCACCAGCAGGGCCCGGGATCACACTGAAGCTTTCTTT.

J is TRBJ2-3 and V is TRBV18, with D unclear. Germline V gives CDR1 KGHSH, CDR2 LQKENI. The length of the CDR3 is 14 residues. V gave up 2 bases and J gave up 0 bases, with 6 bases separating them. CDR3 region: CASSPKASTDTQYF. The CDR3 bases are TGTGCCAGCTCACCAAAGGCCAGCACAGATACGCAGTATTTT.

The chain recombines TRBV30 with TRBJ1-5; 7 bases map to TRBD1. The length of the CDR3 is 15 residues. The germline V gene encodes CDR1 GTSNPN and CDR2 SVGIG (reference sequence). V lost 0 bases to trimming and J lost 4 bases; unmatched junction nucleotides: 6. The DNA of the CDR3 is TGTGCCTGGAGTGTACAAGGACAGGTAAATCAGCCCCAGCATTTT. Its protein is CAWSVQGQVNQPQHF.

The V gene is TRBV15, the J gene TRBJ2-7; D possibly corresponds to TRBD2 (6 bases). Germline lookup yields CDR1 LNHNV and CDR2 YYDKDF (reference sequence). The CDR3 totals 14 residues. The V end was cut by 0 bases, the J end by 7 bases, with 13 bases between. The CDR3: CATSRDRTGVEQYF. For the CDR3, the DNA is TGTGCCACCAGCAGAGATAGGACGGGAGTTGAGCAGTACTTC.

CDR3 region: CASSFYSGRARDEQFF. For the CDR3, the DNA is TGTGCCAGCAGTTTCTATAGCGGGAGGGCCCGCGATGAGCAGTTCTTC. The rearrangement joins TRBV27 to TRBJ2-1; 11 positions match TRBD2. Germline CDR1 MNHEY, CDR2 SMNVEV (reference sequence). V dropped 3 bases and J dropped 8; count of bases not matched to a gene: 9. CDR3 length: 16 amino acids.

V and J are TRBV2 and TRBJ1-2, with D maybe TRBD1 (5 bases). This CDR3 has 15 residues. The V and J ends lost 2 bases and 7 bases respectively, with 17 bases between them. In germline, CDR1 is SNHLY, CDR2 FYNNEI. The CDR3 sequence is CASSERMEARGGYTF. CDR3 nucleotide sequence: TGTGCCAGCAGTGAAAGAATGGAGGCTAGGGGTGGCTACACCTTC. Drawing the rest from reference TRBV2 and TRBJ1-2, the complete variable domain is EPEVTQTPSHQVTQMGQEVILRCVPISNHLYFYWYRQILGQKVEFLVSFYNNEISEKSEIFDDQFSVERPDGSNFTLKIRSTKLEDSAMYFCASSERMEARGGYTFGSGTRLTVV.

The rearrangement links TRBV14 to TRBJ2-7; possible D gene TRBD2, 6 bases. The V end lost 0 bases, the J end lost 6 bases, and 9 bases lay between the germline ends. Per the germline V gene, CDR1 is SGHDN and CDR2 is FVKESK. The CDR3 runs 13 residues. The CDR3 region is CASSQDGGGEQYF. In nucleotides, the CDR3 is TGTGCCAGCAGCCAAGATGGGGGAGGCGAGCAGTACTTC.

The chain has TRBV2 and TRBJ2-1, with TRBD2 identical over 11 bases. Germline CDR1 is SNHLY and CDR2 is FYNNEI. V shed 6 bases, J shed 15 bases, and the junction held 7 bases outside the gene matches. The CDR3 has 12 residues. CDR3 in DNA: TGTGCCAGCAGACCTCTAGCGGGAGGTTCGTTCTTC. It is translated as CASRPLAGGSFF.

As concerns this clone: In the same sample, other DNA sequences code for this CDR3. The V call is TRBV27, the J call TRBJ1-1; D might be TRBD1 (6 bases). V was shortened by 6 bases and J by 3 bases, with 14 bases between the two germline ends. The CDR3 spans 14 residues. CDR1 MNHEY and CDR2 SMNVEV come from the germline V gene (reference sequence). The CDR3 DNA reads as TGTGCCAGCAGCCCCCGGACAGCTTACACTGAAGCTTTCTTT. It codes for CASSPRTAYTEAFF.

The count of this clone is one. The chain links TRBV6-5 to TRBJ2-1; TRBD1 might be the D (5 bases). Trimming removed 4 bases at V and 7 bases at J, with 8 bases between. CDR3 length equals 12 residues. Germline values: CDR1 MNHEY, CDR2 SVGAGI. The CDR3 sequence: CASSFRGNEQFF. CDR3 coding DNA: TGTGCCAGCAGTTTTAGGGGTAATGAGCAGTTCTTC.

This clone has just a few counts. V usage is TRBV2 and J usage is TRBJ2-7, with TRBD2 matching 8 bases. The CDR3 consists of 13 residues. J gave up 5 bases and V 4 bases, and 4 bases lay outside the gene matches. The germline V gene encodes CDR1 SNHLY and CDR2 FYNNEI. Here the CDR3 reads CASSVETSDEQYF. The CDR3 coding sequence is TGTGCCAGCAGTGTAGAGACTAGCGACGAGCAGTACTTC.

The chain couples TRBV4-3 to TRBJ2-3; tentative D call: TRBD1 (5 bases). The V end lost 0 bases, the J end lost 4 bases, and 14 bases lay between the germline ends. The germline V gene has CDR1 LGHNA and CDR2 YSLEER. The CDR3 totals 16 residues. This CDR3 reads CASSQDRWTYSDTQYF. DNA of the CDR3: TGCGCCAGCAGCCAAGATAGATGGACATACTCAGATACGCAGTATTTT.

J is TRBJ2-2 and V is TRBV4-2; perhaps TRBD2 as D (6 bases). The germline CDR1 and CDR2 sequences are LGHNA and YNFKEQ. With 0 bases removed from V and 5 bases from J, the gap between germline ends came to 13 bases. This CDR3 region has 16 residues. DNA of the CDR3: TGTGCCAGCAGCCAAGATTCCGGGAGCCTTACCGGGGAGCTGTTTTTT. Residues: CASSQDSGSLTGELFF.

As concerns this clone: An end of the junction differs from the germline gene, which may be a read error. This chain joins TRBV6-4 and TRBJ2-1; 7 nucleotides line up with TRBD2. CDR3 length equals 17 residues. Per the germline V gene, CDR1 is MRHNA and CDR2 is SNTAGT. Here the CDR3 reads CASSDHRRASGYNEQFF. The CDR3, as DNA: TGTGCCAGCAGTGACCACCGGAGAGCTAGCGGTTACAATGAACAGTTCTTC.

The rearrangement links TRBV29-1 to TRBJ2-1, with no clear D. The CDR3 runs 13 residues. V lost 7 bases and J 6 bases, leaving 16 bases between the germline ends. The germline CDR1 and CDR2 sequences are SQVTM and ANQGSEA. This chain's CDR3 is CSALRVRSNEQFF. In nucleotides, the CDR3 is TGCAGCGCCCTTAGGGTGAGATCCAATGAGCAGTTCTTC.

The genes are TRBV4-1 and TRBJ1-5, with D tentatively TRBD1 (5 bases). Trimming pared 3 bases from V and 3 bases from J, leaving 12 bases between. This CDR3 is built from 15 residues. Per the germline V gene, CDR1 is MGHRA and CDR2 is YSYEKL. This CDR3 is CASSHQEGYNQPQHF. The CDR3 DNA reads as TGCGCCAGCAGCCACCAGGAGGGGTACAATCAGCCCCAGCATTTT.

The V call is TRBV19, the J call TRBJ2-3, with 7 bases matching TRBD2. CDR1 is LNHDA and CDR2 is SQIVND in the germline V gene (reference sequence). With V trimmed by 5 bases and J by 6 bases, 5 bases remained unmatched. The CDR3 runs to 13 residues. The CDR3 protein is CASSPTSIDTQYF. The CDR3 DNA reads TGTGCCAGTAGTCCGACTAGCATTGATACGCAGTATTTT.

The rearrangement uses TRBV7-9 and TRBJ2-1; D is possibly TRBD2 (5 bases). CDR3 length equals 15 residues. Germline V gene lookup returns CDR1 SEHNR and CDR2 FQNEAQ (reference sequence). V shed 7 bases and J shed 1 base, with 14 bases lying between them. This CDR3 is CASNPVALSYNEQFF. The DNA for the CDR3 is TGTGCCAGCAACCCCGTAGCGTTATCCTACAATGAGCAGTTCTTC.

This clone has only a few counts. The CDR3 is CASSLSGGSYEQYF. The CDR3 coding sequence is TGTGCCAGCAGTTTATCGGGCGGCTCCTACGAGCAGTACTTC. The chain employs TRBV27 and TRBJ2-7; D is unresolved. V was clipped by 0 bases and J by 0 bases, with 6 bases between them. This CDR3 is built from 14 residues. The germline V gene has CDR1 MNHEY and CDR2 SMNVEV (reference sequence).

The rearrangement uses TRBV21-1 and TRBJ2-7; the table assigns TRBD1, which was not confirmed against the DNA. TRBV21-1 is classified as a pseudogene. This CDR3 comprises 16 residues. The CDR3 bases are TGTGCCAGCAGCAAAGGAAAGACAGGGCTCCACTACGAGCAGTACTTC. It is translated as CASSKGKTGLHYEQYF.

The chain links TRBV10-3 to TRBJ2-7, with 12 bases matching TRBD2. Germline V gives CDR1 ENHRY, CDR2 SYGVKD. The CDR3 sequence is 14 residues long. V gave up 5 bases and J gave up 7 bases; unmatched junction bases: 6. The CDR3 loop is CAISRLAGEGEQYF. The CDR3 DNA follows: TGTGCCATCAGTAGACTAGCGGGAGAGGGAGAGCAGTACTTC.

The rearrangement joins TRBV5-4 to TRBJ1-1; D is uncertain. V lost 7 bases and J lost 5, with 21 bases in between. The V gene's germline CDR1 is SGHNT and CDR2 YYREEE (reference sequence). CDR3 length: 15 residues. Here the CDR3 reads CASSGSGWMGTEAFF. The CDR3 coding sequence is TGTGCCAGCTCGGGTTCGGGATGGATGGGTACTGAAGCTTTCTTT.